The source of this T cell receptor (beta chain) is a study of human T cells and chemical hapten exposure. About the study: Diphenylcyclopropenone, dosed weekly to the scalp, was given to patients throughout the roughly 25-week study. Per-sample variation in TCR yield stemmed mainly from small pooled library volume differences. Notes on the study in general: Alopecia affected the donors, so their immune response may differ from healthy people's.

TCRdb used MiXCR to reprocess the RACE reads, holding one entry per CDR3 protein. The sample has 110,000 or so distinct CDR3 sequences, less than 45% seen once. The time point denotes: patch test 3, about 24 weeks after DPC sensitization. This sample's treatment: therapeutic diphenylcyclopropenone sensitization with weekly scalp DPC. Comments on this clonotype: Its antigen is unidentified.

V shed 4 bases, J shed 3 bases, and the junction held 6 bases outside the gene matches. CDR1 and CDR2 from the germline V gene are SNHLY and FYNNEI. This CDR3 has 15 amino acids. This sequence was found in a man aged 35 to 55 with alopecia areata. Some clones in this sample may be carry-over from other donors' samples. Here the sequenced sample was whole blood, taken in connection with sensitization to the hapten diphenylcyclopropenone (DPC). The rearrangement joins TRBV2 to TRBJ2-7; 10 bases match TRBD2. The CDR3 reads CASSADLAGVYEQYF. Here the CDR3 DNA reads TGTGCCAGCAGTGCCGACCTAGCGGGAGTCTACGAGCAGTACTTC. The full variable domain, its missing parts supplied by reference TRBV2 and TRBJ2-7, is EPEVTQTPSHQVTQMGQEVILRCVPISNHLYFYWYRQILGQKVEFLVSFYNNEISEKSEIFDDQFSVERPDGSNFTLKIRSTKLEDSAMYFCASSADLAGVYEQYFGPGTRLTVT.